The T cell receptor beta chain under discussion was sequenced for a study of T-cell reconstitution after alpha-beta-depleted transplantation in children. Study findings and constraints: The authors attributed T-cell counts and diversity one year after transplant mostly to newly produced T cells. Expanded clones from the graft, numbering several hundred, reportedly supplied alpha-beta T cells about two months after transplant.

Construction of the TCRbeta library involved unique molecular identifiers. TCRdb called the PCR reads again in MiXCR, with one record for every CDR3 protein. Among fewer than 500,000 distinct CDR3 sequences listed, 43% were seen once. The germline gives CDR1 SGHRS, CDR2 YFSETQ. The ends lost 6 bases at V and 1 base at J; junction bases unmatched: 7. The CDR3 is made up of 15 amino acids. This clonotype has only a few counts. What it recognizes is unknown. This TCR was sampled from a girl under 10 years old with aplastic anemia, due to receive a stem cell transplant. The chain has TRBV5-1 and TRBJ2-5; TRBD1 aligns across 9 bases. The specimen comprised PBMCs, sampled before TCRalphabeta/CD19-depleted stem cell transplant. The CDR3 nucleotides read TGCGCCAGCACCTCGGGACAGGGAGGCCAAGAGACCCAGTACTTC. This encodes CASTSGQGGQETQYF.